These T cell receptor beta chains were read from a single sample in a study of blood T cell repertoires in COVID-19. Profiling relied on immunoSEQ multiplex PCR, and the TCRdb table lists in-frame clones only, not all of them. Among 150,000 to 200,000 clones listed, approximately 93% were seen once. The sequencing sample was made of peripheral blood. The receptors come from an older woman with COVID-19, enrolled during active disease. CDR3s include the opening cysteine and the closing phenylalanine or tryptophan. The order of the fields is J gene, CDR3 length, V gene, D gene, clone size, CDR3 DNA, CDR3 protein. D genes are given only for firm matches. The listing skips clone size in some rows; elsewhere it reads once, few, many or a size class.

>TRBJ1-5|13|TRBV18|-|-
TGTGCCAGCTCGACTCCCTATGGTCAGCCCCAGCATTTT
CASSTPYGQPQHF
>TRBJ2-5|13|TRBV6-5|-|-
TGTGCCAGCAGCCGGGGACTCCAAGAGACCCAGTACTTC
CASSRGLQETQYF
>TRBJ1-3|14|TRBV4-3|TRBD1|-
TGCGCCAGCAGCCGTGGGACAGGGGGAAACACCATATATTTT
CASSRGTGGNTIYF
>TRBJ1-3|13|TRBV5-6|-|-
TGTGCCAGCAGCGGACAAAATGGAAACACCATATATTTT
CASSGQNGNTIYF
>TRBJ2-3|16|TRBV5-6|TRBD1|-
TGTGCCAGCAGCCTCCCAGACAGGGGGCGAACAGATACGCAGTATTTT
CASSLPDRGRTDTQYF
>TRBJ1-6|13|TRBV15|-|-
TGTGCCACCTGGGGGGGCTATAATTCACCCCTCCACTTT
CATWGGYNSPLHF
>TRBJ1-4|18|TRBV7-3|-|-
TGTGCCAGCAGCCAACCAAACCAACCTATAACAACTAATGAAAAACTGTTTTTT
CASSQPNQPITTNEKLFF
>TRBJ1-5|14|TRBV6-6|-|-
TGTGCCAGCAGTTACTCCGAGATGTATCAGCCCCAGCATTTT
CASSYSEMYQPQHF
>TRBJ1-2|11|TRBV12-3/TRBV12-4|-|-
TGTGCCAGCAGTGCAGGGCGAGGCTACACCTTC
CASSAGRGYTF
>TRBJ2-7|17|TRBV20-1|-|-
TGCAGTGCTAGTCCCCTCGGGTTGGGTTACAACTCCTACGAGCAGTACTTC
CSASPLGLGYNSYEQYF
>TRBJ2-5|14|TRBV5-1|-|-
TGCGCCAGCAGCTTGGTAGGGGGATTAGAGACCCAGTACTTC
CASSLVGGLETQYF
>TRBJ2-3|16|TRBV11-2|TRBD2|-
TGTGCCAGCAGCTTGTCCCTAGCGGGGGTTGTAGATACGCAGTATTTT
CASSLSLAGVVDTQYF
>TRBJ2-7|18|TRBV7-9|TRBD2|few
TGTGCCAGCAGCCAACCCCGGACTAGCGGGGGGGCCCTCTACGAGCAGTACTTC
CASSQPRTSGGALYEQYF
>TRBJ2-3|15|TRBV9|TRBD2|-
TGTGCCAGCAGCGTACTAGCGGGGGGCGGAGATACGCAGTATTTT
CASSVLAGGGDTQYF
>TRBJ1-1|18|TRBV7-2|TRBD1|-
TGTGCCAGCAGCTTGCGAACTTCGGGACAGACAATTTACACTGAAGCTTTCTTT
CASSLRTSGQTIYTEAFF
>TRBJ2-5|14|TRBV7-9|-|-
TGTGCCAGCAGCGGGACAACGTACCAAGAGACCCAGTACTTC
CASSGTTYQETQYF
>TRBJ2-7|16|TRBV7-9|TRBD1|-
TGTGCCAGCAGCTCCCCATCCTTGACAGGGAGCGACGAGCAGTACTTC
CASSSPSLTGSDEQYF
>TRBJ2-5|12|TRBV19|-|-
TGTGCCAGTAGGCAGGGGACGGAGACCCAGTACTTC
CASRQGTETQYF
>TRBJ2-5|15|TRBV7-3|TRBD1|-
TGTGCCAGCAGCCCAGACAGGGGTAGGGGTGAGACCCAGTACTTC
CASSPDRGRGETQYF
>TRBJ1-4|11|TRBV9|-|-
TGTGCCAGCACCTCGGGTGAAAAACTGTTTTTT
CASTSGEKLFF
>TRBJ1-2|16|TRBV6-5|TRBD1|-
TGTGCCAGCAGTTACTCTCCAGGACAGGAACGTTATGGCTACACCTTC
CASSYSPGQERYGYTF
>TRBJ2-3|15|TRBV7-8|-|-
TGTGCCAGCACCCGGAAGCGACTACAGTCAGATACGCAGTATTTT
CASTRKRLQSDTQYF
>TRBJ1-2|13|TRBV7-2|-|-
TGTGCCAGCAGCTCAATACTCAACTATGGCTACACCTTC
CASSSILNYGYTF
>TRBJ2-2|17|TRBV9|TRBD2|-
TGTGCCAGCAGCGTAGAGGTTAGCGGGCCGAACACCGGGGAGCTGTTTTTT
CASSVEVSGPNTGELFF
>TRBJ2-7|12|TRBV10-2|-|-
TGCGCCAGCAGTGAAAGGGGATACGAGCAGTACTTC
CASSERGYEQYF
>TRBJ1-6|15|TRBV5-1|TRBD1|-
TGCGCCAGCAGCTTGATCACAGGGGGTGAGTCACCCCTCCACTTT
CASSLITGGESPLHF
>TRBJ1-2|14|TRBV19|TRBD1|-
TGTGCCAGTAGTCCAAGGACAGGGCTCTATGGCTACACCTTC
CASSPRTGLYGYTF
>TRBJ2-7|15|TRBV5-4|TRBD1|-
TGTGCCAGCAGCAGGGACAGGACCACCTCCTACGAGCAGTACTTC
CASSRDRTTSYEQYF
>TRBJ1-4|16|TRBV30|-|-
TGTGCCTGGGCTCCGGGCCTTCTAGGGGCGAATGAAAAACTGTTTTTT
CAWAPGLLGANEKLFF